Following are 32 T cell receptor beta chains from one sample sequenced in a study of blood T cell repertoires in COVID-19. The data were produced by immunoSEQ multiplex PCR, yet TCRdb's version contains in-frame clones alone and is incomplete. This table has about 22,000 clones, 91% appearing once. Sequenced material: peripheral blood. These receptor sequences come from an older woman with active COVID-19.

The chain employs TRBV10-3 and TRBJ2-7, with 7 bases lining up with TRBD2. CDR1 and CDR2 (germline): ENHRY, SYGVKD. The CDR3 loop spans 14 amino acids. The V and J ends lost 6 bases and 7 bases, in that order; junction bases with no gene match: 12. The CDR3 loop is CAIRGTRGRGEQYF. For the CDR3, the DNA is TGTGCCATCAGGGGGACTCGCGGGCGGGGGGAGCAGTACTTC.

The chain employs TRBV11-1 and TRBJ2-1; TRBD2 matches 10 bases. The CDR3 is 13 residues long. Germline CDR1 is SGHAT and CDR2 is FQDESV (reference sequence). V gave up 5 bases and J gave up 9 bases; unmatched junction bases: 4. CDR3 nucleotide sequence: TGTGCCAGCAGCCCGACTAGCGGGCGTGAGCAGTTCTTC. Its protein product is CASSPTSGREQFF.

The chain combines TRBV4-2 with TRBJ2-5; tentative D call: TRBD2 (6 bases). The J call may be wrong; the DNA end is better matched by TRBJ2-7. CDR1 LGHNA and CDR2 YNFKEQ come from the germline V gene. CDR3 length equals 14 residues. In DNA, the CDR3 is TGTGCCAGCAGCCTAGGCGGGACCTCCTACGAGCAGTACTTC. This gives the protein CASSLGGTSYEQYF.

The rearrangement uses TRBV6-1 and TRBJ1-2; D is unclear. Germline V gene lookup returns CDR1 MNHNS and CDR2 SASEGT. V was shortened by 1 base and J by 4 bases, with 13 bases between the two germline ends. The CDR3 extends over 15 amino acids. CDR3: CASSEGRAIVYGYTF. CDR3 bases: TGTGCCAGCAGTGAAGGGAGGGCCATAGTCTATGGCTACACCTTC.

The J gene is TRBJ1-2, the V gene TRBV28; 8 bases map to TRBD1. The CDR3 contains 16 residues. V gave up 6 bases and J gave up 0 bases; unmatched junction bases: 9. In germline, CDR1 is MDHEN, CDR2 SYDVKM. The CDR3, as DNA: TGTGCCAGCAGCCAAAACTCAGGGGGCTCTAACTATGGCTACACCTTC. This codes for CASSQNSGGSNYGYTF.

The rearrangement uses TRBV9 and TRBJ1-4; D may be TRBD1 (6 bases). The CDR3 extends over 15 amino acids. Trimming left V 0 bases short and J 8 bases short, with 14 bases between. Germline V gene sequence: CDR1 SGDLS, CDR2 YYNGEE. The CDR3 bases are TGTGCCAGCAGCGTAGATGGGGGGGCAAGGGAAAAACTGTTTTTT. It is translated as CASSVDGGAREKLFF.

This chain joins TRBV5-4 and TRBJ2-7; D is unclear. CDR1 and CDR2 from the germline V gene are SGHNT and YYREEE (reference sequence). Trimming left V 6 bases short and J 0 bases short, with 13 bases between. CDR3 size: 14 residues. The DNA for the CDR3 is TGTGCCAGCAAGCGTGACTCAAGCTCCTACGAGCAGTACTTC. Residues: CASKRDSSSYEQYF.

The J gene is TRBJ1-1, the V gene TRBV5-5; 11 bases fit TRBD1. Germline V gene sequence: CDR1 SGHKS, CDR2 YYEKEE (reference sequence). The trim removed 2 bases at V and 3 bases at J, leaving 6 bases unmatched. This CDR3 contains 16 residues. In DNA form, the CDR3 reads TGTGCCAGCAGCTTACCCCCGGGACAGGGGGACACTGAAGCTTTCTTT. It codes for CASSLPPGQGDTEAFF.

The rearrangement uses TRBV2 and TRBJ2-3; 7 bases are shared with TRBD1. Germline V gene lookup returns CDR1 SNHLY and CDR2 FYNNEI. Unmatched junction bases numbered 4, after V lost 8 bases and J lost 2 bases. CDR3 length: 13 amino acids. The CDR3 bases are TGTGCCAGCGAGGGGGCTTCCACAGATACGCAGTATTTT. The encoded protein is CASEGASTDTQYF.

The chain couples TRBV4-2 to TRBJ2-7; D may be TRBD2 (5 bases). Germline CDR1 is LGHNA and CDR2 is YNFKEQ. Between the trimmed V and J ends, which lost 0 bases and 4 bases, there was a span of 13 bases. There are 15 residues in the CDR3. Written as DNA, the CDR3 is TGTGCCAGCAGCCAAGATTCTACTAGTGGTTACGAGCAGTACTTC. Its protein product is CASSQDSTSGYEQYF.

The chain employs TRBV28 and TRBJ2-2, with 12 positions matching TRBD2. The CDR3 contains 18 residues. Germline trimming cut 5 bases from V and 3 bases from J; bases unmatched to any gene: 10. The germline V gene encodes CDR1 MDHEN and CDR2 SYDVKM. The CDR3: CASSPLTGTSGYTGELFF. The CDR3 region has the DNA TGTGCCAGCAGTCCGTTGACCGGGACTAGCGGGTACACCGGGGAGCTGTTTTTT. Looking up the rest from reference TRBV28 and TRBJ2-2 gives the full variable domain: DVKVTQSSRYLVKRTGEKVFLECVQDMDHENMFWYRQDPGLGLRLIYFSYDVKMKEKGDIPEGYSVSREKKERFSLILESASTNQTSMYLCASSPLTGTSGYTGELFFGEGSRLTVL.

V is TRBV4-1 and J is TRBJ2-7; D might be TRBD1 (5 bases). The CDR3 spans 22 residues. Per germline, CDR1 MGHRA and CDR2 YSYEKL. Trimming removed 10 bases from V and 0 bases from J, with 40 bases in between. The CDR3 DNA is TGCGCCATCGAGTTACCCCTTATTGCGGCAATACCCCAGGGCGACCTCTCCTACGAGCAGTACTTC. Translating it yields CAIELPLIAAIPQGDLSYEQYF.

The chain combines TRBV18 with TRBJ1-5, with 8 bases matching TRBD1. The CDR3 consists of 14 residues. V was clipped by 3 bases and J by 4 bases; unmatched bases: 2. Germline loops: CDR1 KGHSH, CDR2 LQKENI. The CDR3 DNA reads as TGTGCCAGCTCACCGGACAGGGTAAATCAGCCCCAGCATTTT. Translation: CASSPDRVNQPQHF.

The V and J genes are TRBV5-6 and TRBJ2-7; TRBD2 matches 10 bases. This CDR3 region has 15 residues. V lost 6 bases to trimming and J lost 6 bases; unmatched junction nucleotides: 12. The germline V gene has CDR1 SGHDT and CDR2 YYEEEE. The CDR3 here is CASNPVGTSAVEQYF. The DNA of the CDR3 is TGTGCCAGCAACCCGGTGGGGACTAGCGCCGTCGAGCAGTACTTC.

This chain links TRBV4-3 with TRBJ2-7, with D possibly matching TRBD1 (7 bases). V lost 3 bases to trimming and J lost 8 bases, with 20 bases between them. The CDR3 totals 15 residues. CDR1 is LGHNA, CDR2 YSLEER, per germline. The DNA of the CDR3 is TGCGCCAGCAGCCACACTCAGGGGGACTGGGTCAAGCAGTACTTC. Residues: CASSHTQGDWVKQYF.

In DNA form, the CDR3 reads TGTGCCAGCTTAGCTAGACTACAGGGAAACCATAATTCACCCCTCCACTTT. Its protein is CASLARLQGNHNSPLHF. The chain recombines TRBV27 with TRBJ1-6; D is perhaps TRBD1 (6 bases). V was cut by 8 bases and J by 5 bases, with 22 bases left in between. The CDR3 spans 17 residues. CDR1 MNHEY and CDR2 SMNVEV come from the germline V gene (reference sequence).

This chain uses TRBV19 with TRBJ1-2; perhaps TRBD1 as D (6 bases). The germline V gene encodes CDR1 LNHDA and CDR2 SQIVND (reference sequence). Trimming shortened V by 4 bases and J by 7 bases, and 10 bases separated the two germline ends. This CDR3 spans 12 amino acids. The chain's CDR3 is CASSRQAVGYTF. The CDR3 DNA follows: TGTGCCAGTAGTAGACAGGCGGTTGGCTACACCTTC.

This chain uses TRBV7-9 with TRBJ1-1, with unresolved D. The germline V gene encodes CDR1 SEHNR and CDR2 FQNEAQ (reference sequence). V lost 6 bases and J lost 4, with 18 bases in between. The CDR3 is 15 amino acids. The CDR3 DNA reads TGTGCCAGCAGTTCCCACACGGGTTCGAGCACTGAAGCTTTCTTT. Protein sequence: CASSSHTGSSTEAFF.

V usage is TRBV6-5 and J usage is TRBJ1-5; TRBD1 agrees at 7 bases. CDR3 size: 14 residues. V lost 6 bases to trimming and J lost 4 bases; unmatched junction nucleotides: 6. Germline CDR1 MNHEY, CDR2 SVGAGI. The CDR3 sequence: CASSNRGGNQPQHF. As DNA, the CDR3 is TGTGCCAGCAGCAACAGGGGAGGTAATCAGCCCCAGCATTTT.

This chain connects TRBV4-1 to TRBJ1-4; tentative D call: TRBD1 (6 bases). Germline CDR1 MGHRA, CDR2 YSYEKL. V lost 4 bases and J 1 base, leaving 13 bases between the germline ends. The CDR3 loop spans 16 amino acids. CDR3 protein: CASSPGPTGTNEKLFF. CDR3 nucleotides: TGCGCCAGCAGCCCAGGACCGACAGGAACTAATGAAAAACTGTTTTTT.

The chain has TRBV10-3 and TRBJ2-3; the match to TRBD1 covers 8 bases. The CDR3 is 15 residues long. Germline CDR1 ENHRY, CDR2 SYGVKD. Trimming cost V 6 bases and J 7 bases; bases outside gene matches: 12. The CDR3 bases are TGTGCCATCAGAGGACAGGGACCCCATGCAAATACGCAGTATTTT. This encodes CAIRGQGPHANTQYF.

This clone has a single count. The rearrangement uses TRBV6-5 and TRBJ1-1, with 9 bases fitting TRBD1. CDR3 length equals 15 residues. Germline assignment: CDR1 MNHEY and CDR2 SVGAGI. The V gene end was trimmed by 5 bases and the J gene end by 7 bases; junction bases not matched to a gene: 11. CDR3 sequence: CASSLNFDRGVEAFF. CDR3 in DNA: TGTGCCAGCAGTCTGAACTTCGACAGGGGGGTTGAAGCTTTCTTT.

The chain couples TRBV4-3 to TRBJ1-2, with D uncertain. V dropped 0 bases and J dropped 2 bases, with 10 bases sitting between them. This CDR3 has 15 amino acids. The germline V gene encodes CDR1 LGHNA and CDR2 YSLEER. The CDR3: CASSQDGGENYGYTF. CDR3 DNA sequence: TGCGCCAGCAGCCAAGACGGCGGCGAGAACTATGGCTACACCTTC.

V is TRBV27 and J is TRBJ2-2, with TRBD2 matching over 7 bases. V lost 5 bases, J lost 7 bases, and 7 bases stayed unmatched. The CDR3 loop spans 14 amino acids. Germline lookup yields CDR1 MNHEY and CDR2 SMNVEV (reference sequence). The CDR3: CASSPGGVDGELFF. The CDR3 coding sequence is TGTGCCAGCAGTCCTGGGGGGGTAGACGGGGAGCTGTTTTTT.

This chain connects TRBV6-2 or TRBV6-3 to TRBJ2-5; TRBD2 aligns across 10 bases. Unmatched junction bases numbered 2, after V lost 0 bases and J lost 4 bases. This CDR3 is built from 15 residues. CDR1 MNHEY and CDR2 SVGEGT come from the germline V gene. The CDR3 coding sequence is TGTGCCAGCAGTTACTCAGCTAGCGGGAGAGAGACCCAGTACTTC. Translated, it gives CASSYSASGRETQYF.

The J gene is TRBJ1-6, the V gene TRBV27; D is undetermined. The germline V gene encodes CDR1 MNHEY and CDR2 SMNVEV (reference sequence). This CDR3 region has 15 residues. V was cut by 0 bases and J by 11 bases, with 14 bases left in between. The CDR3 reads CASSLSWAGPTPLHF. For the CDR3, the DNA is TGTGCCAGCAGTTTATCGTGGGCAGGCCCGACACCCCTCCACTTT.

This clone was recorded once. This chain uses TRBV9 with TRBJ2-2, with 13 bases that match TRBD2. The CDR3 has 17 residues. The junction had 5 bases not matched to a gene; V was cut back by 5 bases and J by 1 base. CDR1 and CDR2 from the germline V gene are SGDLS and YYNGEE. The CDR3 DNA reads TGTGCCAGCAGAGCAGGACTAGCGGGGGAGAACACCGGGGAGCTGTTTTTT. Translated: CASRAGLAGENTGELFF.

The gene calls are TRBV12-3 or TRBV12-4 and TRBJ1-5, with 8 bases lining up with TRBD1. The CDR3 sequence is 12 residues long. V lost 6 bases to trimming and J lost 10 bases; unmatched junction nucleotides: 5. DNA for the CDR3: TGTGCCAGCAGGACAGGGGCTGGACCCCAGCATTTT. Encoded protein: CASRTGAGPQHF.

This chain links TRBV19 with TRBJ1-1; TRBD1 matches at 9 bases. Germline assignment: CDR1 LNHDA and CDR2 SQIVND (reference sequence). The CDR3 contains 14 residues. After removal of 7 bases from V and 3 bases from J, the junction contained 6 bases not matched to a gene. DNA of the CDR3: TGTGCCAGTACCCTGACAGGGGGTGACACTGAAGCTTTCTTT. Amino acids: CASTLTGGDTEAFF. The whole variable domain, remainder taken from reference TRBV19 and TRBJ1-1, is DGGITQSPKYLFRKEGQNVTLSCEQNLNHDAMYWYRQDPGQGLRLIYYSQIVNDFQKGDIAEGYSVSREKKESFPLTVTSAQKNPTAFYLCASTLTGGDTEAFFGQGTRLTVV.

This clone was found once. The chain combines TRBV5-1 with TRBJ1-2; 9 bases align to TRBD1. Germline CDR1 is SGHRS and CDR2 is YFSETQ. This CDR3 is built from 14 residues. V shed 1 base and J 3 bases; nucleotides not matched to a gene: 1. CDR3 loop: CASSLWTGDYGYTF. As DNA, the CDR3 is TGCGCCAGCAGCTTGTGGACAGGGGACTATGGCTACACCTTC. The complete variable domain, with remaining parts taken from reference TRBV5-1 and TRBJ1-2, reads KAGVTQTPRYLIKTRGQQVTLSCSPISGHRSVSWYQQTPGQGLQFLFEYFSETQRNKGNFPGRFSGRQFSNSRSEMNVSTLELGDSALYLCASSLWTGDYGYTFGSGTRLTVV.

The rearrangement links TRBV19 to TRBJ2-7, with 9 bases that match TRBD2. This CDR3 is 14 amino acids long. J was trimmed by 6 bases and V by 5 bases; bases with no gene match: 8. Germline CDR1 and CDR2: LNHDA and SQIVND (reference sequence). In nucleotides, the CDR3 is TGTGCCAGTAGTCAGCCGGGACTAGCCGGCGAGCAGTACTTC. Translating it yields CASSQPGLAGEQYF.

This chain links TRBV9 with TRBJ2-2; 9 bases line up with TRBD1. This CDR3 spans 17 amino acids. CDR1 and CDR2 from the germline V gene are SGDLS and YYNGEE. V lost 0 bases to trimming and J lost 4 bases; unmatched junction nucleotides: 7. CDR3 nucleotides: TGTGCCAGCAGCGTAGCTGGGACAGGGCTCGGCACCGGGGAGCTGTTTTTT. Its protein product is CASSVAGTGLGTGELFF.